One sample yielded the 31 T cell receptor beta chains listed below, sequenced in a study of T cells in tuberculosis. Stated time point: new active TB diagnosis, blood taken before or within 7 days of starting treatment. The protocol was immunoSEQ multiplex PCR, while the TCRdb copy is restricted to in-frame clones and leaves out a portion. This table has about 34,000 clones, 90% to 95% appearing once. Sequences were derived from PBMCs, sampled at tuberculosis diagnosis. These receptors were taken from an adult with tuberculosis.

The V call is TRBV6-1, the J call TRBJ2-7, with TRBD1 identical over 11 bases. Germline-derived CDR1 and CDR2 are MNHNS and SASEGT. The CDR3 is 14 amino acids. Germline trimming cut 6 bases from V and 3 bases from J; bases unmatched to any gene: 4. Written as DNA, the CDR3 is TGTGCCAGCAGCACCGGGACAGGGGGCTACGAGCAGTACTTC. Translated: CASSTGTGGYEQYF.

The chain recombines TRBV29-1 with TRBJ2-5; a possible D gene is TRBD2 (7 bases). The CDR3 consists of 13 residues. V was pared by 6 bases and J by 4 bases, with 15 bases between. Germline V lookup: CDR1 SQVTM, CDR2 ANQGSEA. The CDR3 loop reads CSVTGRVVETQYF. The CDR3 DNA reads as TGCAGCGTCACAGGGAGGGTCGTAGAGACCCAGTACTTC.

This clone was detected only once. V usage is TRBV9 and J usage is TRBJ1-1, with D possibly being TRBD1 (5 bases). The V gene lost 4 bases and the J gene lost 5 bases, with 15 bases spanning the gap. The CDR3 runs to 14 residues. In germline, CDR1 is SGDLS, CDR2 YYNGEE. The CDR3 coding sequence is TGTGCCAGCAGCCCGAATCTAGGGGTGACTGAAGCTTTCTTT. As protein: CASSPNLGVTEAFF.

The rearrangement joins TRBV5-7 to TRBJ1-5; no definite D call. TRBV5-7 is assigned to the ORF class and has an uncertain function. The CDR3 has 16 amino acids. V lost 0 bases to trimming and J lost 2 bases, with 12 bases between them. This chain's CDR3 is CASSLAWVRGNQPQHF. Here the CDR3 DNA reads TGTGCCAGCAGCTTGGCCTGGGTTCGGGGCAATCAGCCCCAGCATTTT.

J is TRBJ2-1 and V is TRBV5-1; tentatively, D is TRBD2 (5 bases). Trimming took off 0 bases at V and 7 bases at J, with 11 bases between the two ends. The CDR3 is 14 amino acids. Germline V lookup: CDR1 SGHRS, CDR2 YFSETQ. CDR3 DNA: TGCGCCAGCAGCTTGGGGACGGAGGAGAATGAGCAGTTCTTC. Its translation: CASSLGTEENEQFF.

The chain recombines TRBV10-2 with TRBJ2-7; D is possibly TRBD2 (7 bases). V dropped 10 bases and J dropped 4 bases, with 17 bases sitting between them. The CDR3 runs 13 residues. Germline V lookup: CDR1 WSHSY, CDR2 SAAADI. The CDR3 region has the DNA TGCGCCACCTTCGCGGGGAGGGGGTACGAGCAGTACTTC. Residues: CATFAGRGYEQYF.

The CDR3 DNA sequence: TGTGCCAGTAGTATAGTTGTCGGGGGGGCCGTAGACACCGGGGAGCTGTTTTTT. The encoded protein is CASSIVVGGAVDTGELFF. The rearrangement uses TRBV19 and TRBJ2-2; 8 bases match TRBD2. This CDR3 is built from 18 residues. Looked up from germline, CDR1 is LNHDA and CDR2 is SQIVND (reference sequence). Trimming at V came to 1 base and at J to 3 bases, leaving 10 bases not matched to a gene.

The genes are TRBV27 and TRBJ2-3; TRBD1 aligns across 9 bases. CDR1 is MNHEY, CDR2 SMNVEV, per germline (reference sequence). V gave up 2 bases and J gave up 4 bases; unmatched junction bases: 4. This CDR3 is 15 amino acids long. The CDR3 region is CASSLVQGAADTQYF. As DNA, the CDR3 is TGTGCCAGCAGTTTAGTACAGGGGGCCGCAGATACGCAGTATTTT.

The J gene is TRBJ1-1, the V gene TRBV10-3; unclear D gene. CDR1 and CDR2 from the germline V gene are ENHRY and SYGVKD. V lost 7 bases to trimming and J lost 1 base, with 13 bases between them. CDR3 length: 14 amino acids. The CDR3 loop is CAIKAAASNTEAFF. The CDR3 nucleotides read TGTGCCATCAAAGCGGCAGCTTCGAACACTGAAGCTTTCTTT.

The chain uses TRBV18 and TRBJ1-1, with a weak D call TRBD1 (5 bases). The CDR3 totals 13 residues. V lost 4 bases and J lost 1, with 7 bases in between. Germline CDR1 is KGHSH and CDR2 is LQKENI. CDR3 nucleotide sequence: TGTGCCAGCTCACAGGGGTCGAACACTGAAGCTTTCTTT. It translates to CASSQGSNTEAFF.

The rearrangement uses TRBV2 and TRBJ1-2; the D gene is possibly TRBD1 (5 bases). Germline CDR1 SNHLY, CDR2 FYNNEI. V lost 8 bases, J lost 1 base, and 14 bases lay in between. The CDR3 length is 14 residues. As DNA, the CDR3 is TGTGCCAGCCTCGAAGGGGCCTTTAACTATGGCTACACCTTC. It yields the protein CASLEGAFNYGYTF.

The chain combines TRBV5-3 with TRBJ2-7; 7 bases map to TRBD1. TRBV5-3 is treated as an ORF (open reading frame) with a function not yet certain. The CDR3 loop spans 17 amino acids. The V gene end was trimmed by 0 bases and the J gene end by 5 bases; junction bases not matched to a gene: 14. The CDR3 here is CARSLGSPTGVLDEQYF. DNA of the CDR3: TGTGCCAGAAGCTTGGGTTCCCCAACAGGGGTCCTAGACGAGCAGTACTTC.

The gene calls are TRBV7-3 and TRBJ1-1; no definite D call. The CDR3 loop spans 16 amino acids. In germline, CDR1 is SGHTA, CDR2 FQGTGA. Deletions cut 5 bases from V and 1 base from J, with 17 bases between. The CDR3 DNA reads TGTGCCAGCAGCCCCACCATCCCGGTCCCGAACACTGAAGCTTTCTTT. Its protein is CASSPTIPVPNTEAFF.

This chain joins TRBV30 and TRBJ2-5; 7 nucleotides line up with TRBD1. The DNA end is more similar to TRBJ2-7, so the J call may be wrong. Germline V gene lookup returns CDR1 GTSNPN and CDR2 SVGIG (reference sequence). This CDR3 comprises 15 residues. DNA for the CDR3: TGTGCCTGGAGTTACCCGAGGGGGCAACGGTACGAGCAGTACTTC. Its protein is CAWSYPRGQRYEQYF.

The CDR3 reads CASSEPYEQYF. For the CDR3, the DNA is TGTGCCAGCAGTGAACCGTACGAGCAGTACTTC. The chain employs TRBV2 and TRBJ2-7; D is ambiguous. The CDR3 is made up of 11 amino acids. Germline V gene lookup returns CDR1 SNHLY and CDR2 FYNNEI. The V and J ends lost 2 bases and 4 bases respectively, with 3 bases between them.

CDR3 sequence (DNA): TGCAGCGTTGAAAAGTCAGGGGGTTACGAGCAGTACTTC. Encoded protein: CSVEKSGGYEQYF. The V and J genes are TRBV29-1 and TRBJ2-7; 7 bases align to TRBD1. V lost 2 bases to trimming and J lost 4 bases; unmatched junction nucleotides: 5. This CDR3 comprises 13 residues. The germline V gene has CDR1 SQVTM and CDR2 ANQGSEA.

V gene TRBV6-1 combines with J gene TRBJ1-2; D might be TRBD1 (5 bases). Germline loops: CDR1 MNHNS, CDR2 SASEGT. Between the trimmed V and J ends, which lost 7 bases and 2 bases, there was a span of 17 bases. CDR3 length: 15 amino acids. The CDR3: CASTGQRGGNYGYTF. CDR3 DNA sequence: TGTGCCAGCACCGGACAACGTGGGGGGAACTATGGCTACACCTTC.

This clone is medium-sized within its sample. CDR3 in DNA: TGTGCCAGCAGTGACTCGGTAGGGGAGGAAGACTATGGCTACACCTTC. Protein sequence: CASSDSVGEEDYGYTF. This chain joins TRBV2 and TRBJ1-2, with D possibly matching TRBD1 (5 bases). This CDR3 is built from 16 residues. The V gene's germline CDR1 is SNHLY and CDR2 FYNNEI. Trimming cost V 3 bases and J 3 bases, with 17 bases left between them. The full variable domain, in which reference TRBV2 and TRBJ1-2 provide the parts outside the CDR3, is EPEVTQTPSHQVTQMGQEVILRCVPISNHLYFYWYRQILGQKVEFLVSFYNNEISEKSEIFDDQFSVERPDGSNFTLKIRSTKLEDSAMYFCASSDSVGEEDYGYTFGSGTRLTVV.

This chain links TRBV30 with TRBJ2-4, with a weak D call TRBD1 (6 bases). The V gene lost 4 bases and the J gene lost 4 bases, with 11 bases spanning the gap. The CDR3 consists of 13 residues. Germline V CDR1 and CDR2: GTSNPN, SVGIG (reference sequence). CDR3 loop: CAWMVGGKNIQYF. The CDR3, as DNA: TGTGCCTGGATGGTAGGGGGTAAAAACATTCAGTACTTC.

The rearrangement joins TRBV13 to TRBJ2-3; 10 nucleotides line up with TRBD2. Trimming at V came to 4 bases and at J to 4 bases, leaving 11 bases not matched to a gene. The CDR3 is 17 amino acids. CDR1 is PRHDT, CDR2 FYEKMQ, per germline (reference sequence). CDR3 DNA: TGTGCCAGCAGCTCCCGGACTAGCGGACGACCGGCAGATACGCAGTATTTT. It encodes CASSSRTSGRPADTQYF. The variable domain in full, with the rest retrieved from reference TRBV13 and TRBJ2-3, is AAGVIQSPRHLIKEKRETATLKCYPIPRHDTVYWYQQGPGQDPQFLISFYEKMQSDKGSIPDRFSAQQFSDYHSELNMSSLELGDSALYFCASSSRTSGRPADTQYFGPGTRLTVL.

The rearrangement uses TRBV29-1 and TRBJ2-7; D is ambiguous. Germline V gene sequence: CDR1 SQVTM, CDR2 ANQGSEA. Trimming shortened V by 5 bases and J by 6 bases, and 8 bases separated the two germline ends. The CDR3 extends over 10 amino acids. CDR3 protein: CSVLVSEQYF. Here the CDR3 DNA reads TGCAGCGTTCTGGTGAGCGAGCAGTACTTC.

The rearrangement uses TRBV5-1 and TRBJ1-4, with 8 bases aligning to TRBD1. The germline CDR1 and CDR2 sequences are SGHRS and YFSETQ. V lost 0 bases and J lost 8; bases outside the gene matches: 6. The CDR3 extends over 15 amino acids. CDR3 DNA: TGCGCCAGCAGCTTGGCCGGACAGGGAAGAGAAAAACTGTTTTTT. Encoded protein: CASSLAGQGREKLFF.

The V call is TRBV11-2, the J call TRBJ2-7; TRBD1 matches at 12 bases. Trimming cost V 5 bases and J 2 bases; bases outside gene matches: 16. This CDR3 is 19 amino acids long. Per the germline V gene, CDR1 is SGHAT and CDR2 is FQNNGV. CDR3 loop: CASSHHAGTGGLFTYEQYF. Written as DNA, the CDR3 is TGTGCCAGCAGCCACCATGCCGGGACAGGGGGCCTTTTCACCTACGAGCAGTACTTC.

The CDR3 loop is CASSLRRLAVQETQYF. The CDR3, as DNA: TGTGCCAGCAGCTTAAGGAGACTAGCGGTGCAAGAGACCCAGTACTTC. The chain combines TRBV11-2 with TRBJ2-5; 9 nucleotides line up with TRBD2. Trimming cost V 2 bases and J 2 bases; bases outside gene matches: 6. Germline V gives CDR1 SGHAT, CDR2 FQNNGV. This CDR3 contains 16 residues.

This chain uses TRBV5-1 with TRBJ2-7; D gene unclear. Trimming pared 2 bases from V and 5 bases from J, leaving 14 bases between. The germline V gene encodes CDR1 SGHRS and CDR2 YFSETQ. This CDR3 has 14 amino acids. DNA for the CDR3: TGCGCCAGCAGCTTAGTGGCAGGTCAGGACGAGCAGTACTTC. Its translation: CASSLVAGQDEQYF.

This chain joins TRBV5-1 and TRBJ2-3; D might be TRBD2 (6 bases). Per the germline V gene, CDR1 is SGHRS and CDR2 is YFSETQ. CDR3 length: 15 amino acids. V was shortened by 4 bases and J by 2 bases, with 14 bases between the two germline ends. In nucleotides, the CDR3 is TGCGCCAGCAGCCTAAACTGGGACTCCACAGATACGCAGTATTTT. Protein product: CASSLNWDSTDTQYF. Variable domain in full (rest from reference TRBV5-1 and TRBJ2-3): KAGVTQTPRYLIKTRGQQVTLSCSPISGHRSVSWYQQTPGQGLQFLFEYFSETQRNKGNFPGRFSGRQFSNSRSEMNVSTLELGDSALYLCASSLNWDSTDTQYFGPGTRLTVL.

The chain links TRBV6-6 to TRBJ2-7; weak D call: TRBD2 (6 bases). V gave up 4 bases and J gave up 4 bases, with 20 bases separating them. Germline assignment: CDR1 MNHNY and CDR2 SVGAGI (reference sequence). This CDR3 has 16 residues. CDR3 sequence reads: CASSFVLGSGGYEQYF. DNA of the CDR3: TGTGCCAGCAGTTTCGTGCTAGGGTCCGGGGGATACGAGCAGTACTTC.

CDR3 nucleotides: TGTGCCAGTAGTATGGGGGCCGGGACAGCCCTCACCGGGGAGCTGTTTTTT. This gives the protein CASSMGAGTALTGELFF. This sequence joins TRBV19 and TRBJ2-2; 7 bases align to TRBD1. The CDR3 consists of 17 residues. Trimming at V came to 3 bases and at J to 4 bases, leaving 11 bases not matched to a gene. Germline loops: CDR1 LNHDA, CDR2 SQIVND (reference sequence).

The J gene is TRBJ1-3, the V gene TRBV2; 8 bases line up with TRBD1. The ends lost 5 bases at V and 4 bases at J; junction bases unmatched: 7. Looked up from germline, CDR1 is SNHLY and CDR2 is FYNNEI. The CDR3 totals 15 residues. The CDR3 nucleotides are TGTGCCAGCAGTAGAGGACAGGGATCAGGAAACACCATATATTTT. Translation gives CASSRGQGSGNTIYF.

In DNA form, the CDR3 reads TGTGCCAGCAGCCAACACGCCCCCGGGACATTCCGCACCGGGGAGCTGTTTTTT. Its protein product is CASSQHAPGTFRTGELFF. V usage is TRBV14 and J usage is TRBJ2-2; D may be TRBD1 (6 bases). Germline V gene sequence: CDR1 SGHDN, CDR2 FVKESK. CDR3 length: 18 amino acids. The V and J ends lost 2 bases and 4 bases respectively, with 20 bases between them.

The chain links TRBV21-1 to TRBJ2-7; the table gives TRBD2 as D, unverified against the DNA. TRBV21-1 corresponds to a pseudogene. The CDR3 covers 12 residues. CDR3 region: CASSKRGYEQYF. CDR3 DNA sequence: TGTGCCAGCAGCAAACGCGGCTACGAGCAGTACTTC.